This T cell receptor (beta chain) was retrieved from a study of T-cell memory formation after mild COVID-19. Study-wide context: TCR clusters largely stayed donor specific. General study findings and limits: Some clones that responded turned up in pre-infection memory, which suggests that cross-reactive memory joined in.

TCR alpha and TCR beta cDNA libraries carrying sample barcodes and UMIs were produced by 5'RACE using constant-segment primers. TCRdb re-called the 5' RACE reads with MiXCR, one entry per CDR3 protein. Of 75,000 to 95,000 distinct CDR3 sequences in the sample, approximately 16% were seen once. In this sample, this clonotype turned up many times. The antigen remains undetermined. The TCR originated in a man aged 18-30 years who had mild COVID-19 (a few samples of this study predate the infection). Cell type and time point are not known. Specimen: PBMCs or a T cell subset sorted from them (not recorded which).

The CDR3 nucleotides are TGCGCCAGCAGCCCCTCGCCAGGGGGGAATGAAAAACTGTTTTTT. Protein product: CASSPSPGGNEKLFF. This chain links TRBV4-1 with TRBJ1-4; 7 nucleotides agree with TRBD1. Germline trimming cut 4 bases from V and 5 bases from J; bases unmatched to any gene: 7. Germline V CDR1 and CDR2: MGHRA, YSYEKL. The CDR3 consists of 15 residues.